A selection of T cell receptor beta chains follows, all from one sample in a study of blood T cell repertoires in COVID-19. Assay: immunoSEQ multiplex PCR; the TCRdb copy retains only in-frame clones and omits some. The sample records under 20,000 clones, 81% being singletons. The sample consisted of peripheral blood. Every receptor here comes from a man aged 60-69 years with acute or convalescent COVID-19. Both conserved end residues are part of each CDR3. The D gene is left open where the match is weak. Clone size appears in some rows only: once, few, many, or a class for an expanded clone.

>TRBV28|.|.|TRBJ2-5
TGTGCCAGCAGTTTTCGGGGGGAGACCCAGTACTTC
CASSFRGETQYF
>TRBV18|few|.|TRBJ1-1
TGTGCCAGCTCACCACTACGGGGAGTAGACGCTTTCTTT
CASSPLRGVDAFF
>TRBV19|.|TRBD1|TRBJ2-2
TGTGCCAGTAGTATTTCTGGGACAGGCGGCACCGGGGAGCTGTTTTTT
CASSISGTGGTGELFF
>TRBV5-4|.|.|TRBJ1-4
TGTGCCAGCAGCCGGGAAGCTAATGAAAAACTGTTTTTT
CASSREANEKLFF
>TRBV12-3/TRBV12-4|.|.|TRBJ1-1
TGTGCCAGCAGTTTTGTCGACAGGGAAGCTTTCTTT
CASSFVDREAFF
>TRBV7-8|.|.|TRBJ2-2
TGTGCCAGCGGTGGGACTCCCACCGGGGAGCTGTTTTTT
CASGGTPTGELFF
>TRBV27|once|.|TRBJ2-5
TGTGCCAGCAGTTTATCGAGGAAAGAGACCCAGTACTTC
CASSLSRKETQYF
>TRBV24-1|.|.|TRBJ1-1
TGTGCCACCAGTGATTATTCAGGAACTGAAGCTTTCTTT
CATSDYSGTEAFF
>TRBV10-3|.|TRBD1|TRBJ1-4
TGTGCCATCAGTGAGACCTCGTCCGGGACAGGGGGGGAAAAACTGTTTTTT
CAISETSSGTGGEKLFF
>TRBV9|.|.|TRBJ2-3
TGTGCCAGCAGCGTGGACTTCACAGATACGCAGTATTTT
CASSVDFTDTQYF